A single sample gave rise to the 18 T cell receptor beta chains below, sequenced in a study of T cell repertoires in cytomegalovirus infection. TCRdb processed the reads anew with MiXCR; each CDR3 protein has one entry. The table lists 650,000 to 850,000 distinct CDR3 sequences, approximately 32% of them singletons, with about 12% in the top ten. These receptors lack a known antigen. The source material was cultured CD8+ T cells from PBMCs, sampled from culture after CMV antigen stimulation. The receptors shown here come from a human donor in good health (CMV status not recorded). Some clones in this sample may be carry-over from other donors' samples.

This clonotype was detected a few times. The rearrangement joins TRBV12-3 or TRBV12-4 to TRBJ2-3; 8 positions agree with TRBD2. V lost 5 bases to trimming and J lost 2 bases; unmatched junction nucleotides: 6. The CDR3 consists of 15 residues. The CDR3 coding sequence is TGTGCCAGCAGTCCTAGCGGGCTACTCACAGATACGCAGTATTTT. Protein sequence: CASSPSGLLTDTQYF.

This clonotype was counted between two and nine times. The chain uses TRBV6-5 and TRBJ1-2; D not resolved. V gave up 0 bases and J gave up 4 bases, with 9 bases separating them. The CDR3 length is 14 residues. Germline CDR1 MNHEY, CDR2 SVGAGI. For the CDR3, the DNA is TGTGCCAGCAGTTACTCGCCGGAGCTCTATGGCTACACCTTC. It is translated as CASSYSPELYGYTF.

This chain uses TRBV10-1 with TRBJ1-1; a weak D match, TRBD1 (5 bases). The germline V gene has CDR1 WNHNN and CDR2 SYGVQD (reference sequence). The V end lost 10 bases, the J end lost 1 base, and 22 bases lay between the germline ends. This CDR3 region has 16 residues. The CDR3 DNA sequence: TGCGCCATCTCTCTACCAGGGTCTAAGGGGAACACTGAAGCTTTCTTT. As protein: CAISLPGSKGNTEAFF.

This clonotype was recorded a few times. The chain carries TRBV7-2 and TRBJ1-4; 7 nucleotides line up with TRBD1. The germline CDR1 and CDR2 sequences are SGHTA and FQGNSA. There are 18 residues in the CDR3. V was clipped by 0 bases and J by 5 bases; unmatched bases: 12. The CDR3 region is CASSLAWNAGQINEKLFF. The DNA of the CDR3 is TGTGCCAGCAGCTTAGCGTGGAATGCGGGACAGATAAATGAAAAACTGTTTTTT. Together with reference TRBV7-2 and TRBJ1-4, the CDR3 gives the full variable domain: GAGVSQSPSNKVTEKGKDVELRCDPISGHTALYWYRQSLGQGLEFLIYFQGNSAPDKSGLPSDRFSAERTGGSVSTLTIQRTQQEDSAVYLCASSLAWNAGQINEKLFFGSGTQLSVL.

This clonotype occurred a few times. The chain recombines TRBV2 with TRBJ2-1; 11 bases line up with TRBD2. The junction had 4 bases not matched to a gene; V was cut back by 6 bases and J by 3 bases. CDR3 size: 15 residues. Germline CDR1 is SNHLY and CDR2 is FYNNEI. The CDR3: CASSPTSGNYNEQFF. The CDR3 coding sequence is TGTGCCAGCAGCCCGACTAGCGGGAACTACAATGAGCAGTTCTTC.

This clonotype was found many times. CDR3 nucleotides: TGTGCCAGCAGCCCGTACCCTTCAACTAATGAAAAACTGTTTTTT. Its protein product is CASSPYPSTNEKLFF. The rearrangement links TRBV7-6 to TRBJ1-4; unclear D gene. The CDR3 covers 15 residues. CDR1 is SGHVS, CDR2 FNYEAQ, per germline. V gave up 5 bases and J gave up 0 bases, with 10 bases separating them. Full variable domain (missing parts from reference TRBV7-6 and TRBJ1-4): GAGVSQSPRYKVTKRGQDVALRCDPISGHVSLYWYRQALGQGPEFLTYFNYEAQQDKSGLPNDRFSAERPEGSISTLTIQRTEQRDSAMYRCASSPYPSTNEKLFFGSGTQLSVL.

The chain employs TRBV27 and TRBJ2-7; the D gene is possibly TRBD1 (5 bases). The V and J ends lost 2 bases and 3 bases respectively, with 11 bases between them. The CDR3 is made up of 14 amino acids. Germline values: CDR1 MNHEY, CDR2 SMNVEV (reference sequence). The CDR3 region is CASSLRGRDYEQYF. CDR3 DNA: TGTGCCAGCAGTTTAAGGGGTCGTGACTACGAGCAGTACTTC.

The gene calls are TRBV20-1 and TRBJ1-2, with 10 bases fitting TRBD1. V was clipped by 6 bases and J by 7 bases; unmatched bases: 5. Germline V CDR1 and CDR2: DFQATT, SNEGSKA (reference sequence). CDR3 length: 12 residues. The CDR3 DNA reads as TGCAGTGCGGTCGGGACAGGGGCTGGCTACACCTTC. This encodes CSAVGTGAGYTF.

The chain recombines TRBV6-5 with TRBJ2-7; TRBD1 matches 9 bases. There are 14 residues in the CDR3. Germline V gene lookup returns CDR1 MNHEY and CDR2 SVGAGI. After removal of 2 bases from V and 3 bases from J, the junction contained 2 bases not matched to a gene. For the CDR3, the DNA is TGTGCCAGCAGTTACCGGACAGGGGACTACGAGCAGTACTTC. This encodes CASSYRTGDYEQYF.

This clonotype was seen more than once but under ten times. V gene TRBV2 combines with J gene TRBJ2-3, with D possibly TRBD1 on 6 matching bases. The CDR3 runs to 17 residues. Looked up from germline, CDR1 is SNHLY and CDR2 is FYNNEI. Trimming cost V 7 bases and J 3 bases, with 23 bases left between them. This CDR3 reads CASNTKQRGTATDTQYF. The CDR3 nucleotides are TGTGCCAGCAACACAAAGCAAAGGGGGACGGCGACAGATACGCAGTATTTT. The variable domain in full, completed from reference TRBV2 and TRBJ2-3, reads EPEVTQTPSHQVTQMGQEVILRCVPISNHLYFYWYRQILGQKVEFLVSFYNNEISEKSEIFDDQFSVERPDGSNFTLKIRSTKLEDSAMYFCASNTKQRGTATDTQYFGPGTRLTVL.

In this sample, this clonotype turned up a few times. This chain connects TRBV6-6 to TRBJ2-3; 10 bases match TRBD1. Germline assignment: CDR1 MNHNY and CDR2 SVGAGI (reference sequence). Germline trimming cut 11 bases from V and 2 bases from J; bases unmatched to any gene: 4. This CDR3 is built from 13 residues. The CDR3 reads CAATGGNTDTQYF. The CDR3 nucleotides are TGTGCCGCGACAGGGGGCAACACAGATACGCAGTATTTT.

The genes are TRBV4-3 and TRBJ1-4, with a possible D match to TRBD1 (6 bases). CDR3 length equals 17 residues. The V gene lost 3 bases and the J gene lost 3 bases, with 17 bases spanning the gap. Germline values: CDR1 LGHNA, CDR2 YSLEER. The CDR3 coding sequence is TGCGCCAGCAGCCAGCAGGGGACCCCTGGGGCTAATGAAAAACTGTTTTTT. Residues: CASSQQGTPGANEKLFF.

This clonotype was seen a handful of times. This chain connects TRBV7-9 to TRBJ2-7; D is possibly TRBD2 (5 bases). The germline V and J ends were trimmed by 4 bases and 4 bases, with 17 bases remaining between them. This CDR3 comprises 15 residues. Germline loops: CDR1 SEHNR, CDR2 FQNEAQ (reference sequence). CDR3 sequence (DNA): TGTGCCAGCAGCTCCGGGGAGAGGGTAGGTTACGAGCAGTACTTC. This encodes CASSSGERVGYEQYF.

This chain uses TRBV7-8 with TRBJ2-2; 11 bases align to TRBD2. CDR1 and CDR2 (germline): SGHVS, FQNEAQ. This CDR3 contains 18 residues. With 7 bases clipped from V and 0 bases from J, the junction kept 10 bases outside the gene matches. The CDR3 bases are TGTGCCAGCACGGATCCACTAGCGGGGGTTGCGAACACCGGGGAGCTGTTTTTT. Translating gives CASTDPLAGVANTGELFF.

V is TRBV20-1 and J is TRBJ1-1, with no clear D. Trimming cost V 1 base and J 3 bases, with 9 bases left between them. The CDR3 covers 13 residues. Per the germline V gene, CDR1 is DFQATT and CDR2 is SNEGSKA (reference sequence). The CDR3 is CSARGAIDTEAFF. CDR3 nucleotides: TGCAGTGCTAGAGGTGCTATAGACACTGAAGCTTTCTTT.

This chain uses TRBV4-1 with TRBJ2-2, with no clear D. The CDR3 is made up of 13 amino acids. CDR1 and CDR2 (germline): MGHRA, YSYEKL. The ends were cut back, 4 bases at V and 7 bases at J, with 10 bases in the middle. CDR3 protein: CASSPYSFGELFF. The CDR3 region has the DNA TGCGCCAGCAGCCCCTACTCTTTCGGGGAGCTGTTTTTT.

The chain has TRBV7-6 and TRBJ2-2; D is possibly TRBD1 (6 bases). Germline V gene lookup returns CDR1 SGHVS and CDR2 FNYEAQ. V was clipped by 3 bases and J by 6 bases, with 23 bases between them. The CDR3 length is 18 residues. The CDR3 protein is CASSFTGHPTTGAGELFF. The CDR3 nucleotides are TGTGCCAGCAGCTTCACGGGACACCCTACTACCGGAGCCGGGGAGCTGTTTTTT.

The CDR3 sequence is CASSPGLAISYEQYF. For the CDR3, the DNA is TGTGCCAGCAGCCCCGGACTAGCAATCTCCTACGAGCAGTACTTC. The rearrangement joins TRBV7-2 to TRBJ2-7; 8 nucleotides match TRBD2. The V gene's germline CDR1 is SGHTA and CDR2 FQGNSA. The CDR3 has 15 amino acids. With 5 bases clipped from V and 0 bases from J, the junction kept 6 bases outside the gene matches.